This T cell receptor beta chain was sequenced in a study of cytomegalovirus exposure and HLA in healthy donors. Study-level results: Sequencing depth across donors, presence/absence analyses assumed, was roughly uniform. Association of roughly 18,000 TCR beta sequences with HLA alleles was found at 0.05 false discovery rate in a later analysis. Investigators reported 150 to 200 TCR beta chains as tied to cytomegalovirus. In vitro experiments confirmed that a few CMV-associated chains were specific for CMV antigens.

Germline V gene sequence: CDR1 KGHSH, CDR2 LQKENI. The CDR3 is made up of 16 amino acids. 60 Vbeta and 13 Jbeta primers were used in PCR. Only in-frame clones appear in the TCRdb table, and some are missing; sequencing was by immunoSEQ multiplex PCR. The table has 140,000 to 150,000 clones, roughly 78% seen once. Comment on this clone: Antigen: not known.

The gene calls are TRBV18 and TRBJ2-5; 16 bases align to TRBD2. TRBJ2-7 matches the DNA end more closely, so the J call is doubtful. The specimen was PBMCs. The sequence was collected from a man between 40 and 49 years old in good health and CMV-seropositive. The CDR3 is CASSPPGTSGGGEQYF. Here the CDR3 DNA reads TGTGCCAGCTCACCACCCGGGACTAGCGGGGGGGGCGAGCAGTACTTC.